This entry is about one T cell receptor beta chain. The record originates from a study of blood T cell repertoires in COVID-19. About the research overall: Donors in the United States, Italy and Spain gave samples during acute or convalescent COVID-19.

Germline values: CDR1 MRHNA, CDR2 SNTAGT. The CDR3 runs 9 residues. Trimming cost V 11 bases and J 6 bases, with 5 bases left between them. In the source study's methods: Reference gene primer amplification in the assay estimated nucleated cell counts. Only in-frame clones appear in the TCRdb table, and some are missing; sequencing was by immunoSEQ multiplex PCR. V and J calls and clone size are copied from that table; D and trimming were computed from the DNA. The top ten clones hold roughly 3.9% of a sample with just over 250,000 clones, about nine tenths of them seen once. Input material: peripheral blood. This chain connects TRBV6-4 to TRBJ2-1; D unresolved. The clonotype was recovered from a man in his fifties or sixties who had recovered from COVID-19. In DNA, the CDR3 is TGTGCCCCCAGCAATGAGCAGTTCTTC. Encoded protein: CAPSNEQFF.